A selection of T cell receptor beta chains follows, all from one sample in a study of shared clonotypes between healthy human individuals. Here immunoSEQ multiplex PCR was the method, and the copy in TCRdb shows in-frame clones only, minus some. The table shows about 2,100,000 clones, with about 93% occurring only once. Sequenced: naive CD8+ T cells from PBMCs. The receptor set was obtained from a man between 18 and 35 years old in good health. Some clones in this sample may be carry-over from other donors' samples. Each CDR3 is given with its conserved first and last residue. The D gene is left open where the match is weak. Clone size appears in some rows only: once, few, many, or a class for an expanded clone.

. TRBJ1-2 TRBV28 . TGTGCCAGCAGTCTCTCCGAAGGGGTGAGGGGCTACACCTTC CASSLSEGVRGYTF
. TRBJ1-5 TRBV7-8 . TGTGCCAGCAGCTTAGTTTTCTCCGGGCAGCCCCAGCATTTT CASSLVFSGQPQHF
. TRBJ2-3 TRBV15 . TGTGCCACCACCGATAGCACTAGCACAGATACGCAGTATTTT CATTDSTSTDTQYF
. TRBJ2-1 TRBV19 . TGTGCCAGTAGTATTGGTCCGGACCTAGTATATGAGCAGTTCTTC CASSIGPDLVYEQFF
. TRBJ2-3 TRBV18 . TGTGCCAGCTCACCGTCGAGGACAGATACGCAGTATTTT CASSPSRTDTQYF
. TRBJ2-6 TRBV5-1 . TGCGCCAGCAGCCCGGCGTGGGCGTCCGCCTCTGGGGCCAACGTCCTGACTTTC CASSPAWASASGANVLTF
. TRBJ1-2 TRBV9 . TGTGCCAGCAGCGTAGGGGGGTATGGCTACACCTTC CASSVGGYGYTF
. TRBJ2-1 TRBV7-7 . TGTGCCAGCAGCGAGGACAGAAGCTCCTACAATGAGCAGTTCTTC CASSEDRSSYNEQFF
. TRBJ1-2 TRBV6-5 . TGTGCCAGCAGTCCAGCCAGGACAGTCTCCTATGGCTACACCTTC CASSPARTVSYGYTF
. TRBJ1-1 TRBV29-1 . TGCAGCGTTGAAGTCTTTCCGGGGGGCGCTTTCTTT CSVEVFPGGAFF
. TRBJ2-1 TRBV9 . TGTGCCAGCAGCCATCCCTTGACTGGGGACAATGAGCAGTTCTTC CASSHPLTGDNEQFF
. TRBJ2-1 TRBV19 . TGTGCCAGTAGTACCCTCGGACCTGTAGGCTACAATGAGCAGTTCTTC CASSTLGPVGYNEQFF
. TRBJ2-7 TRBV5-1 TRBD1 TGCGCCAGCAGCTACGGGACAGGGTCCTACGAGCAGTACTTC CASSYGTGSYEQYF
once TRBJ1-1 TRBV4-1 . TGCGCCAGCAGCCAAGCTAATCGGGGGCCGGGAACTGAAGCTTTCTTT CASSQANRGPGTEAFF
. TRBJ2-7 TRBV27 . TGTGCCAGCAGTCTACTCCGAAAGGGGCCGAACCCCTACGAGCAGTACTTC CASSLLRKGPNPYEQYF
. TRBJ2-3 TRBV4-3 . TGCGCCAGCAGCCAAGATAAGACTAGTGGAGATACGCAGTATTTT CASSQDKTSGDTQYF
. TRBJ2-7 TRBV30 . TGTGCCACCAGACCTTTAACGGCGCGAGAGCAGTACTTC CATRPLTAREQYF
. TRBJ1-2 TRBV7-6 TRBD1 TGTGCCAGCAGTCGAACAGGGGGCTCGGGCGGCTACACCTTC CASSRTGGSGGYTF
. TRBJ2-2 TRBV11-3 . TGTGCCAGCAGCTTACGCGGCGGGCCTGGCGGGGAGCTGTTTTTT CASSLRGGPGGELFF
. TRBJ1-2 TRBV27 . TGTGCCAGCAGTTTTTTTTGGGGCAGATCTAACTATGGCTACACCTTC CASSFFWGRSNYGYTF
once TRBJ2-3 TRBV4-1 . TGCGCCAGCAGCCAAGATCCGGGGGACGGGTATAGCACAGATACGCAGTATTTT CASSQDPGDGYSTDTQYF
many TRBJ1-1 TRBV27 . TGTGCCAGCAGTCTAACGGGGGGCACCACTGAAGCTTTCTTT CASSLTGGTTEAFF
. TRBJ2-3 TRBV7-6 . TGTGCCAGCAGCCATACAGCAGATACGCAGTATTTT CASSHTADTQYF
. TRBJ2-1 TRBV1 . TGCACCAGCAGCTATCGGGGTAATGAGCAGTTCTTC CTSSYRGNEQFF
. TRBJ2-2 TRBV2 TRBD2 TGTGCCAGCAGTGAAACCTTAGCGGGCCTTAACACCGGGGAGCTGTTTTTT CASSETLAGLNTGELFF
. TRBJ1-1 TRBV14 . TGTGCCAGCAGCCAAGAAAACTTTCTGAACACTGAAGCTTTCTTT CASSQENFLNTEAFF
once TRBJ2-7 TRBV20-1 . TGCAGTGCTAGGGTTCGAAACGAGCAGTACTTC CSARVRNEQYF
. TRBJ2-7 TRBV7-9 . TGTGCCAGCAGCTTCGGGCCCAACCTCTACGAGCAGTACTTC CASSFGPNLYEQYF
. TRBJ2-7 TRBV28 TRBD1 TGTGCCAGCAGTTTACTCCGGGACAGGTACGGGCAGTACTTC CASSLLRDRYGQYF
. TRBJ2-7 TRBV9 . TGTGCCAGCAGCGTATTCCCGGCGGGCGCCTACGAGCAGTACTTC CASSVFPAGAYEQYF
. TRBJ2-1 TRBV11-2 TRBD1 TGTGCCAGCAGCACGACAGGGAATGAGCAGTTCTTC CASSTTGNEQFF
. TRBJ1-2 TRBV5-6 . TGTGCCAGCAGCTTGGATCCAGGGCAAGGCTATGGCTACACCTTC CASSLDPGQGYGYTF
. TRBJ2-4 TRBV5-1 TRBD1 TGCGCCAGCAGCGATGGGGTGACAGGGGGTAAGAACATTCAGTACTTC CASSDGVTGGKNIQYF
. TRBJ1-1 TRBV5-1 TRBD1 TGCGCCAGCAGCCTGACAGGGGGATTGAACACTGAAGCTTTCTTT CASSLTGGLNTEAFF
. TRBJ2-7 TRBV11-1 TRBD2 TGTGCCAGCACCGATCGGGGGGTAGGCGAGCAGTACTTC CASTDRGVGEQYF
. TRBJ2-7 TRBV7-3 TRBD1 TGTGCCAGCAGCCCGACAGGGGGCGACTACGAGCAGTACTTC CASSPTGGDYEQYF
few TRBJ2-1 TRBV11-2 TRBD2 TGTGCCAGCAGCTCCCTAGCGGGGAGAGGAATTGAGCAGTTCTTC CASSSLAGRGIEQFF